This TCR beta chain was observed in a study of cytomegalovirus exposure and HLA in healthy donors. Study-wide results and limits: It was confirmed in vitro that a few of the CMV-associated chains were specific for CMV antigens.

Germline CDR1 is MNHEY and CDR2 is SMNVEV (reference sequence). V lost 1 base and J lost 4, with 13 bases in between. CDR3 length equals 15 residues. PCR amplification relied on 60 Vbeta primers (plus 13 Jbeta primers). Assay used: immunoSEQ multiplex PCR; TCRdb lists only in-frame clones, some missing. The repertoire holds around 180,000 clones, around nine tenths seen once, with about 1.7% in the top ten. As for this clone: Its specificity is not known.

This TCR was sampled from a woman under 30 in good health and CMV-seronegative. Input material: PBMCs. The chain employs TRBV27 and TRBJ1-2; D is unclear. The DNA for the CDR3 is TGTGCCAGCAGTTTATTAGGACTGCTGGGCTATGGCTACACCTTC. This codes for CASSLLGLLGYGYTF.